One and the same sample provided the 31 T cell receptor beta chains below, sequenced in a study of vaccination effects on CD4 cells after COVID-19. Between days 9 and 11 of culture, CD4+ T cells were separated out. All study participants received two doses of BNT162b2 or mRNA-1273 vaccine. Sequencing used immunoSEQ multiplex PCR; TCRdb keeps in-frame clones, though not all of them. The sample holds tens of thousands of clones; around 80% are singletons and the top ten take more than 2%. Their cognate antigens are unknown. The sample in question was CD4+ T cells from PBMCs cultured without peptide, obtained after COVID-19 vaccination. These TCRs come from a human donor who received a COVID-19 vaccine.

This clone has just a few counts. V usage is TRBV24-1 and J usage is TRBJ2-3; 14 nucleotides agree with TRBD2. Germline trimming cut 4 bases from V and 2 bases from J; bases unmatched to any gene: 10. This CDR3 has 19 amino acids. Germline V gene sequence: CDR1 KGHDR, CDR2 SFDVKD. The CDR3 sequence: CATSDPGLAGDLPTDTQYF. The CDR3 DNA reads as TGTGCCACCAGTGACCCGGGACTAGCGGGGGACCTCCCCACAGATACGCAGTATTTT.

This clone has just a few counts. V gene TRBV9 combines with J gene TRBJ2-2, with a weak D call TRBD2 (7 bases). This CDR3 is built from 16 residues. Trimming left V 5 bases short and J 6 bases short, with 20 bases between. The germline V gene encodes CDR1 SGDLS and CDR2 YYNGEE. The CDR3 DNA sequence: TGTGCCAGCAGTGAGGTAGGGGGGGGATCCGCCGGGGAGCTGTTTTTT. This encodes CASSEVGGGSAGELFF.

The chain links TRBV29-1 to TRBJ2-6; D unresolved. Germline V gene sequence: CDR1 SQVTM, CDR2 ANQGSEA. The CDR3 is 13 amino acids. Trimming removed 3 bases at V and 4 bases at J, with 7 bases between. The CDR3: CSVDNEGANVLTF. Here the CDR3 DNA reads TGCAGCGTTGACAACGAGGGGGCCAACGTCCTGACTTTC.

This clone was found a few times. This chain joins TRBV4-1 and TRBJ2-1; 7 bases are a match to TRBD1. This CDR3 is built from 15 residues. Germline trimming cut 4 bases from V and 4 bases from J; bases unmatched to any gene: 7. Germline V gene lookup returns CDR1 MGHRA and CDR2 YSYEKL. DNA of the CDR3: TGCGCCAGCAGCCCCGCCGCAGGGGGTTACAATGAGCAGTTCTTC. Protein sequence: CASSPAAGGYNEQFF.

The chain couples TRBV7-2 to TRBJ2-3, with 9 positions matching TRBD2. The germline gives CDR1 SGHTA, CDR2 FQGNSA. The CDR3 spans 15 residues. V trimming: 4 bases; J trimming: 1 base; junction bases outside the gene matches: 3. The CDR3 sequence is CASSYRLAGTDTQYF. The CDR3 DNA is TGTGCCAGCAGCTACCGACTAGCGGGCACAGATACGCAGTATTTT.

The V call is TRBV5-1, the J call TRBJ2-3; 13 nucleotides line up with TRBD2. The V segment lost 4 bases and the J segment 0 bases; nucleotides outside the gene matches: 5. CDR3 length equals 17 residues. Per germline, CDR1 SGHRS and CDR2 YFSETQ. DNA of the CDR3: TGCGCCAGCAGCCTCCCGGGACTAGCGGGGAGCACAGATACGCAGTATTTT. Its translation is CASSLPGLAGSTDTQYF.

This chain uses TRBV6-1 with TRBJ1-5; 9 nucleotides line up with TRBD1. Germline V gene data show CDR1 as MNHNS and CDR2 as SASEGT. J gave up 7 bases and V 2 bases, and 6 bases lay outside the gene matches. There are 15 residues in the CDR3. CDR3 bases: TGTGCCAGCAGTGAAAAGGGACAGGGATTCCAGCCCCAGCATTTT. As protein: CASSEKGQGFQPQHF.

CDR3 nucleotide sequence: TGTGCCAGCAGCCGGGACAGGGAAGAGACCCAGTACTTC. Its protein product is CASSRDREETQYF. The chain couples TRBV2 to TRBJ2-5, with 9 bases aligning to TRBD1. This CDR3 spans 13 amino acids. Germline-derived CDR1 and CDR2 are SNHLY and FYNNEI. V lost 6 bases to trimming and J lost 3 bases; unmatched junction nucleotides: 2.

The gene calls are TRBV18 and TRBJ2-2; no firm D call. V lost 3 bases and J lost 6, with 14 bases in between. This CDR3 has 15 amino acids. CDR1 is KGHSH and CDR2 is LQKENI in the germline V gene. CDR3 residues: CASSPLRNLPGELFF. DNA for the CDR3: TGTGCCAGCTCACCGCTCAGGAATCTCCCCGGGGAGCTGTTTTTT.

CDR3 residues: CASSLGGGGGSPLHF. CDR3 DNA sequence: TGCGCCAGCAGCTTGGGGGGGGGAGGCGGTTCACCCCTCCACTTT. The chain couples TRBV5-1 to TRBJ1-6, with D perhaps matching TRBD1 (5 bases). CDR1 SGHRS and CDR2 YFSETQ come from the germline V gene. Deletions cut 0 bases from V and 9 bases from J, with 13 bases between. The CDR3 sequence is 15 residues long.

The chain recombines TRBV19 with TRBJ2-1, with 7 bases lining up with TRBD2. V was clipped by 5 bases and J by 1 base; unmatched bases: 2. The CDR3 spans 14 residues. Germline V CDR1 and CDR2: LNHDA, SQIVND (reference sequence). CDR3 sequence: CASSRDYSYNEQFF. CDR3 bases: TGTGCCAGTAGTCGGGACTATTCCTACAATGAGCAGTTCTTC.

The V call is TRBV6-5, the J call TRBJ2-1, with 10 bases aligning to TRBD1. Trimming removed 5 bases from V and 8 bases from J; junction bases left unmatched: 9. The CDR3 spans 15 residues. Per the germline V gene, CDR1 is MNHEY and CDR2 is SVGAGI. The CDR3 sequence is CASSQSGQGVYEQFF. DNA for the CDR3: TGTGCCAGCAGTCAGTCCGGACAGGGGGTATATGAGCAGTTCTTC.

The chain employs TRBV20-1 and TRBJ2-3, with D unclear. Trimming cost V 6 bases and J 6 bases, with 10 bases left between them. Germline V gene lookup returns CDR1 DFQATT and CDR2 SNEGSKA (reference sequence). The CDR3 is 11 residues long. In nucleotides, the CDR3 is TGCAGTGCAAAAACAAGGGATACGCAGTATTTT. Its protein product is CSAKTRDTQYF.

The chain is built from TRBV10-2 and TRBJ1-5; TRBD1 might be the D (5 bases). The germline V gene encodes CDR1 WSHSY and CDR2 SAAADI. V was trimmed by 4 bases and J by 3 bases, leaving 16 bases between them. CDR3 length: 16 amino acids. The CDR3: CASSGSGQLVNQPQHF. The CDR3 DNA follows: TGCGCCAGCAGTGGGTCGGGGCAGCTAGTCAATCAGCCCCAGCATTTT.

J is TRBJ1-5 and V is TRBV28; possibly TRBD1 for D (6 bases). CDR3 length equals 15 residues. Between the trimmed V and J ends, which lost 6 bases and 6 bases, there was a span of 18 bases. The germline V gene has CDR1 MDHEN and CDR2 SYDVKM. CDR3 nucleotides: TGTGCCAGCAGAACAGGGTTAAAGGGAATTCAGCCCCAGCATTTT. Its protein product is CASRTGLKGIQPQHF.

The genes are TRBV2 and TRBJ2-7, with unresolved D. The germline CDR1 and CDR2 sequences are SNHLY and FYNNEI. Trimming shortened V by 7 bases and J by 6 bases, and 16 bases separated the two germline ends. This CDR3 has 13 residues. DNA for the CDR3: TGTGCCAGCAATCCGGGCACCTTGGGCGAGCAGTACGTC. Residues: CASNPGTLGEQYV.

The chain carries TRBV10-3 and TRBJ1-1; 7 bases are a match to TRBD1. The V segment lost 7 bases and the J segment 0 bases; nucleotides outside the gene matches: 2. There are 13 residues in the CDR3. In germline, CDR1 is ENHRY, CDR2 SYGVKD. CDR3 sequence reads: CAITTGVNTEAFF. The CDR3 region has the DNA TGTGCCATCACCACAGGGGTGAACACTGAAGCTTTCTTT.

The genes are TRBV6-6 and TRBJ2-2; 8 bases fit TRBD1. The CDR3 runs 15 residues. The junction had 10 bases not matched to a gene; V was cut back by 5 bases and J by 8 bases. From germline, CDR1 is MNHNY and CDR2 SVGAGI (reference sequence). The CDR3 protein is CASSMTGVEVGELFF. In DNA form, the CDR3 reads TGTGCCAGCAGTATGACAGGGGTCGAAGTGGGGGAGCTGTTTTTT.

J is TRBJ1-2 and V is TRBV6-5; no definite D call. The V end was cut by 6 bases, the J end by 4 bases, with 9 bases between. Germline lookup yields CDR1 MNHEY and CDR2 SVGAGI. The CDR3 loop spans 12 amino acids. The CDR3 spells CASRAGGYGYTF. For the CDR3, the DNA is TGTGCCAGCAGGGCGGGCGGCTATGGCTACACCTTC.

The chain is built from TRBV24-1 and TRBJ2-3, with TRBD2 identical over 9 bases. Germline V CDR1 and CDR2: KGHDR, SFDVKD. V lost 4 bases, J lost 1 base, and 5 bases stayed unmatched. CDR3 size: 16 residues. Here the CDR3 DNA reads TGTGCCACCAGTGACCGCAGCGGGGGGCGCACAGATACGCAGTATTTT. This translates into CATSDRSGGRTDTQYF.

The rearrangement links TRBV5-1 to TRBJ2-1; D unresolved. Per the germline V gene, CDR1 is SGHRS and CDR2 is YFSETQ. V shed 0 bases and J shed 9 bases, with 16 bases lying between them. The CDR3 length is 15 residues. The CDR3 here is CASSLDPGTFGEQFF. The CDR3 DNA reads TGCGCCAGCAGCTTGGATCCAGGTACGTTCGGTGAGCAGTTCTTC.

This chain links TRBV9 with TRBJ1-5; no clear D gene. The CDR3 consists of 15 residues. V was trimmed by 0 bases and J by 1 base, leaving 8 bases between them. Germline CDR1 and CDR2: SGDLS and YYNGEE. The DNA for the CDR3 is TGTGCCAGCAGCGTAGAGAGTGGAAGCAATCAGCCCCAGCATTTT. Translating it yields CASSVESGSNQPQHF.

Written as DNA, the CDR3 is TGCGCCAGCAGCCCCGGCGACAGGGGGACAGATACGCAGTATTTT. As protein: CASSPGDRGTDTQYF. The chain is built from TRBV5-1 and TRBJ2-3, with 9 bases matching TRBD1. The germline gives CDR1 SGHRS, CDR2 YFSETQ. This CDR3 region has 15 residues. The V gene end was trimmed by 4 bases and the J gene end by 3 bases; junction bases not matched to a gene: 6. The whole variable domain, filled in from reference TRBV5-1 and TRBJ2-3, reads KAGVTQTPRYLIKTRGQQVTLSCSPISGHRSVSWYQQTPGQGLQFLFEYFSETQRNKGNFPGRFSGRQFSNSRSEMNVSTLELGDSALYLCASSPGDRGTDTQYFGPGTRLTVL.

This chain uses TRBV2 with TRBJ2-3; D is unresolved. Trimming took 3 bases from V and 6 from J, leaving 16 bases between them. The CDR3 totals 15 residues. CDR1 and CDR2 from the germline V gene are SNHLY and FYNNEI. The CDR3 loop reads CASSESLNTWDTQYF. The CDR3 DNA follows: TGTGCCAGCAGTGAGAGTCTTAACACCTGGGATACGCAGTATTTT.

The CDR3 region has the DNA TGTGCCTGGAGTGTTAACCTGGGGGAGACCCAGTACTTC. The encoded protein is CAWSVNLGETQYF. The rearrangement joins TRBV30 to TRBJ2-5; unclear D gene. The CDR3 is 13 amino acids. V was pared by 0 bases and J by 5 bases, with 10 bases between. The germline V gene encodes CDR1 GTSNPN and CDR2 SVGIG (reference sequence).

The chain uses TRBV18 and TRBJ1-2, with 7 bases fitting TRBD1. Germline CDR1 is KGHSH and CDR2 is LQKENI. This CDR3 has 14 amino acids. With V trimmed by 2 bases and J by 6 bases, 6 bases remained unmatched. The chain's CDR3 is CASSPGTERDGYTF. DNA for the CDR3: TGTGCCAGCTCACCAGGGACAGAGCGAGATGGCTACACCTTC.

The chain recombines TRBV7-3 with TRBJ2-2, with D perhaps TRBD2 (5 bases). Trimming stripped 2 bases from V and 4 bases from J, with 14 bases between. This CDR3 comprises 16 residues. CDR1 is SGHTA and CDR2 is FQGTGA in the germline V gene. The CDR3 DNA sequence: TGTGCCAGCAGCTTATACTTCGGGGTTAGCACCGGGGAGCTGTTTTTT. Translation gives CASSLYFGVSTGELFF.

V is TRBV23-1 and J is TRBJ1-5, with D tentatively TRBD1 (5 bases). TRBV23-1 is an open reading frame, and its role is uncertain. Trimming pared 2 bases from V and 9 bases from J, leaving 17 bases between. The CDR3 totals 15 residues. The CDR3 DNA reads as TGCGCCAGCAGTCAACCCCGGGCAGGGCAAGCGCCCCAGCATTTT. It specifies CASSQPRAGQAPQHF.

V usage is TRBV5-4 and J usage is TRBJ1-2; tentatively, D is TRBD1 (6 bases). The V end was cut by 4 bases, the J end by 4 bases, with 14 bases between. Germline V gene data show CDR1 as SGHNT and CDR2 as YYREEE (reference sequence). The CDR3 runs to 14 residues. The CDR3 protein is CASSLGDRSYGYTF. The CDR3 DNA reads TGTGCCAGCAGCCTGGGCGACAGGTCCTATGGCTACACCTTC.

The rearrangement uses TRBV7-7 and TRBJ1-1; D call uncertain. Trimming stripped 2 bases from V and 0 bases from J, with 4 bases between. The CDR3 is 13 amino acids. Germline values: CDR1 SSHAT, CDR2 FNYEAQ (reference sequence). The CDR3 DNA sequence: TGTGCCAGCAGCTTATCACTGAACACTGAAGCTTTCTTT. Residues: CASSLSLNTEAFF.

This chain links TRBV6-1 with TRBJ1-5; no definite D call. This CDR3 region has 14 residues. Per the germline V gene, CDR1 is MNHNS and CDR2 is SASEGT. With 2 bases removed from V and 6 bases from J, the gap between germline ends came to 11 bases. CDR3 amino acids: CASSEQILPQPQHF. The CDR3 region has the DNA TGTGCCAGCAGTGAACAGATCCTACCTCAGCCCCAGCATTTT.